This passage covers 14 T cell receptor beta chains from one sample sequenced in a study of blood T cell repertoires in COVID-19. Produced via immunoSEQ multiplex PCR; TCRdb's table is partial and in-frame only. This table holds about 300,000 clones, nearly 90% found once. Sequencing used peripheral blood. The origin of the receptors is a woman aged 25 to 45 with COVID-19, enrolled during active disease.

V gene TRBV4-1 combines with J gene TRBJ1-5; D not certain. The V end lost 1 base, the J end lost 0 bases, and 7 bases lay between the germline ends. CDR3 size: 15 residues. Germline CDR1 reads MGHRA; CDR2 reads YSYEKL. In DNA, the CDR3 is TGCGCCAGCAGCCAAGCCGAGAATAGCAATCAGCCCCAGCATTTT. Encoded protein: CASSQAENSNQPQHF.

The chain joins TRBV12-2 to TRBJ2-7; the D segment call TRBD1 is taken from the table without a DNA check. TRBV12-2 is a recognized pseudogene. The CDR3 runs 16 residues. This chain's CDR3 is CASRCGRGRRAYEQYF. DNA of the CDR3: TGTGCAAGTCGCTGTGGCAGGGGGCGCCGGGCCTACGAGCAGTACTTC.

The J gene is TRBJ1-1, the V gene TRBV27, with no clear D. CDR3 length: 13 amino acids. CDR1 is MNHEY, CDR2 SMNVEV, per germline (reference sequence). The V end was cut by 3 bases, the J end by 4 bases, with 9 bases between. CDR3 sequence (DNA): TGTGCCAGCAGTTTTGGAGGGAGCACTGAAGCTTTCTTT. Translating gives CASSFGGSTEAFF.

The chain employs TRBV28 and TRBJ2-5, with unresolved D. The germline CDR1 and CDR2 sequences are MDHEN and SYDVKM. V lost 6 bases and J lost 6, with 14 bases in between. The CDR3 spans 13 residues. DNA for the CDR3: TGTGCCAGCAGCCCCATAACGAGGAAGACCCAGTACTTC. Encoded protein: CASSPITRKTQYF. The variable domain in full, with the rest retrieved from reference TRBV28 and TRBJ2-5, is DVKVTQSSRYLVKRTGEKVFLECVQDMDHENMFWYRQDPGLGLRLIYFSYDVKMKEKGDIPEGYSVSREKKERFSLILESASTNQTSMYLCASSPITRKTQYFGPGTRLLVL.

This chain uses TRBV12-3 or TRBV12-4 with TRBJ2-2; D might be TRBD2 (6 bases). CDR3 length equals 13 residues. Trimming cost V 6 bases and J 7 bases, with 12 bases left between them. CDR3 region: CASSVGEDGELFF. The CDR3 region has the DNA TGTGCCAGCAGCGTGGGGGAGGACGGGGAGCTGTTTTTT.

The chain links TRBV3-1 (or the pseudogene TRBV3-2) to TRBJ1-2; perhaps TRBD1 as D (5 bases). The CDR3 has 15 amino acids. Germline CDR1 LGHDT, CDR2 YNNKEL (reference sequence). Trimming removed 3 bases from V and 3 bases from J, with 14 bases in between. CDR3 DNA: TGTGCCAGCAGCCACGACTCCAGGGTCTACTATGGCTACACCTTC. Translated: CASSHDSRVYYGYTF.

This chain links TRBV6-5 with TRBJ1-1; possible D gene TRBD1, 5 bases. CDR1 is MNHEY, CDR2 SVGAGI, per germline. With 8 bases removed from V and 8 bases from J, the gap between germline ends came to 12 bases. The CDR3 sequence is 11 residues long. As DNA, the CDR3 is TGTGCCAGCCAAAAGACAGCAGAAGCTTTCTTT. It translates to CASQKTAEAFF.

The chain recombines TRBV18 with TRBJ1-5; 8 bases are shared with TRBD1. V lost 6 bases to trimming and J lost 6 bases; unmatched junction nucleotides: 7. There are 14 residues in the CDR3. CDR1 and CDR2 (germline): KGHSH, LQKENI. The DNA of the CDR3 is TGTGCCAGCTCCGGACAGGGAGGTGCTCAGCCCCAGCATTTT. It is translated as CASSGQGGAQPQHF.

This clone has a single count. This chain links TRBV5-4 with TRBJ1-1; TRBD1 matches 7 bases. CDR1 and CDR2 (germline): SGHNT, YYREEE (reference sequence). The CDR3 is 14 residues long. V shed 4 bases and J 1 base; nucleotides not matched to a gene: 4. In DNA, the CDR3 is TGTGCCAGCAGCCCGGCAGGGGGGAACACTGAAGCTTTCTTT. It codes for CASSPAGGNTEAFF.

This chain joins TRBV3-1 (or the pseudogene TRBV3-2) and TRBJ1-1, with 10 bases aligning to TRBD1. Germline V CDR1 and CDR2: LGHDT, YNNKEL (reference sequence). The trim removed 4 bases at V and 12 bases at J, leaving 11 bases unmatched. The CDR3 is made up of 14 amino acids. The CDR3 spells CASSRISGQGRTFF. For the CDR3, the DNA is TGTGCCAGCAGCCGCATCTCGGGACAGGGGAGGACTTTCTTT.

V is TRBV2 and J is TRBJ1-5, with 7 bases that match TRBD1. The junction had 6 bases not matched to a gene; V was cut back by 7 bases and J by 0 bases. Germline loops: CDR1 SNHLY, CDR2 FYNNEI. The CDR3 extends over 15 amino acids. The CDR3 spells CASIRDRNSNQPQHF. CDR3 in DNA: TGTGCCAGCATAAGGGACAGAAATAGCAATCAGCCCCAGCATTTT.

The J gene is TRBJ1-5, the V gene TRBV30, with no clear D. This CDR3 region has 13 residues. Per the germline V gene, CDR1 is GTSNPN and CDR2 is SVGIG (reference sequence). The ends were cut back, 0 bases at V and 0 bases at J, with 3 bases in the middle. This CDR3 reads CAWSVYSNQPQHF. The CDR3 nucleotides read TGTGCCTGGAGTGTGTATAGCAATCAGCCCCAGCATTTT.

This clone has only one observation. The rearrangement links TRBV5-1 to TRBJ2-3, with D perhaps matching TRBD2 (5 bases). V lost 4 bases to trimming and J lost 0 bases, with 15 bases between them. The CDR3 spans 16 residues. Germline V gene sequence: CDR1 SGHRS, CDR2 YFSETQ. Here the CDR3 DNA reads TGCGCCAGCAGCCCCCTTGCAGCGGCTAGCACAGATACGCAGTATTTT. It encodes CASSPLAAASTDTQYF.

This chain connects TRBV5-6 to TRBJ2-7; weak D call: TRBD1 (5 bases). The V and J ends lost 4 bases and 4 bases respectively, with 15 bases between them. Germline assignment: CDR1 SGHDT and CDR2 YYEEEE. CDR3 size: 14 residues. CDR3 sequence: CASSGGPGWYEQYF. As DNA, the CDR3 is TGTGCCAGCAGCGGTGGGCCAGGGTGGTACGAGCAGTACTTC.